This T cell receptor beta chain was captured by sequencing in a study of blood T cell repertoires in COVID-19 (TCRdb year 2020). About the full investigation: Samples covering the acute and convalescent phases of COVID-19 were provided by collaborators in the United States, Italy and Spain. The material from the prospective study consisted of cDNA or gDNA derived from T cells, B-cell-depleted T cells, or PBMCs. The dataset comprised deeply sampled blood TCRbeta repertoires from subjects exposed to, actively infected with, or recovered from COVID-19. The repertoires were released in a freely available public database meant as a resource for research on the immune response to SARS-CoV-2. Samples came from the ongoing ImmuneRACE study (first 160 participants) plus 1,254 subjects from 6 global collaborators. The sample metadata nearly always contained a de-identified subject ID, COVID-19 status, age in years and sex. Where available, HLA class I and class II types were taken from metadata supplied by the sample provider and were not determined by assay-based typing.

Its CDR3 holds 12 amino acids, cysteine through phenylalanine. Only the CDR3 DNA is retained, 36 bases long and in frame from the first base. V has 4 bases trimmed and J has 7 bases trimmed; junction bases matching no gene number 3. For CDR1 and CDR2, the germline V gene (reference sequence) lists MNHNY and SVGAGI. Whole blood was collected in K2EDTA tubes by collaborating institutions according to the institutions' own protocols. For TCRbeta analysis, collaborator samples were shipped as frozen whole blood, as isolated PBMCs, or as DNA extracted from either sample type. As concerns this clone: What this receptor recognizes is not known. Base qualities are not provided; no much larger clone lies one nucleotide away.

Overall results and qualifications from the work: Clinical and demographic metadata were provided uncurated, with the amount varying by source and participant.

TCRbeta CDR3 regions were amplified from genomic DNA by means of the immunoSEQ Assay, a bias-controlled multiplex PCR. In the original analysis: The number of nucleated cells in each sample was estimated by amplification of reference gene primers within the assay. To quantify the absolute abundance of each unique TCRbeta CDR3 rearrangement, sequence reads were collapsed and filtered. Productive Simpson clonality was computed per sample as the square root of Simpson's diversity index over productive rearrangements. TCRdb limited this immuneACCESS table to in-frame rearrangements with V and J called. A share of clones is missing; checked studies link under half to unresolved V genes, and the rest is unexplained. The V and J calls and clone size come from that table; D and trimming were worked out from the DNA. The sample records 150,000 to 200,000 clones, roughly 86% of which are singletons. Nearly 2.5% of the sample rests with the top ten.

This TCR came from a man aged 35 to 55 with active or convalescent COVID-19. In this chain, TRBV6-6 is recombined with TRBJ1-2, with 7 bases matching TRBD1. Sequencing input: peripheral blood. The DNA sequence is TGTGCCAGCAGTTCGACAGGGATTGGCTACACCTTC. Translated, it reads CASSSTGIGYTF.